This passage covers 28 T cell receptor beta chains from one sample sequenced in a study of early T cells in non-severe SARS-CoV-2 infection. TCRdb re-analysed the 5' RACE reads in MiXCR, keeping a single row per CDR3 protein. This table has 40,000 to 65,000 distinct CDR3 sequences, over 7% appearing once. The specimen sequenced was whole blood. Receptors originate from an adult who was a healthcare worker with PCR-confirmed SARS-CoV-2 infection or an uninfected control (not recorded which).

This clonotype has just one count. The chain joins TRBV24-1 to TRBJ2-2; D gene uncertain. CDR1 and CDR2 from the germline V gene are KGHDR and SFDVKD. CDR3 length: 12 residues. Trimming pared 5 bases from V and 6 bases from J, leaving 6 bases between. The CDR3, as DNA: TGTGCCACCAGTGCCATGGCCGGGGAGCTGTTTTTT. Its protein product is CATSAMAGELFF.

This chain uses TRBV12-3 or TRBV12-4 with TRBJ2-3; TRBD2 agrees at 7 bases. This CDR3 contains 16 residues. Trimming at V came to 3 bases and at J to 4 bases, leaving 10 bases not matched to a gene. The CDR3 DNA sequence: TGTGCCAGCAGTTTCCTGGGCGGGAGCCGTCCAGATACGCAGTATTTT. As protein: CASSFLGGSRPDTQYF.

This clonotype showed up many times. The V call is TRBV20-1, the J call TRBJ2-1; 11 nucleotides line up with TRBD2. Per germline, CDR1 DFQATT and CDR2 SNEGSKA (reference sequence). The CDR3 length is 13 residues. J lost 7 bases, V lost 6 bases, and 5 bases had no gene match. Written as DNA, the CDR3 is TGCAGTGCGCCGACTAGCGGGGAAAATGAGCAGTTCTTC. Amino acid sequence: CSAPTSGENEQFF.

The chain uses TRBV4-1 and TRBJ2-3, with D possibly matching TRBD2 (6 bases). The V gene's germline CDR1 is MGHRA and CDR2 YSYEKL. This CDR3 is 15 amino acids long. V lost 1 base and J lost 4, with 12 bases in between. In DNA form, the CDR3 reads TGCGCCAGCAGCCAAGTCGGGACTTTAGCAGATACGCAGTATTTT. Translation: CASSQVGTLADTQYF.

There are many counts of this clonotype. This chain joins TRBV5-8 and TRBJ1-5, with a weak D call TRBD1 (5 bases). Germline values: CDR1 SGHTS, CDR2 YDEGEE. The CDR3 runs 15 residues. The V gene lost 0 bases and the J gene lost 3 bases, with 10 bases spanning the gap. CDR3 bases: TGTGCCAGCAGCTTGGCAGGGTTCAACAATCAGCCCCAGCATTTT. As protein: CASSLAGFNNQPQHF.

This clonotype has only a few counts. The chain carries TRBV9 and TRBJ2-1, with TRBD2 matching over 13 bases. The CDR3 totals 15 residues. Germline loops: CDR1 SGDLS, CDR2 YYNGEE. The trim removed 5 bases at V and 5 bases at J, leaving 4 bases unmatched. In DNA form, the CDR3 reads TGTGCCAGCAGTTCTGGACTAGCGGGAGACAATGAGCAGTTCTTC. Amino acids: CASSSGLAGDNEQFF.

This clonotype was found a few times. The CDR3 DNA follows: TGTGCCAGCTCAGCGGGGAACTACAATGAGCAGTTCTTC. Encoded protein: CASSAGNYNEQFF. The chain recombines TRBV18 with TRBJ2-1; weak D call: TRBD2 (6 bases). Trimming pared 5 bases from V and 3 bases from J, leaving 8 bases between. The CDR3 runs to 13 residues. Per the germline V gene, CDR1 is KGHSH and CDR2 is LQKENI.

The V call is TRBV20-1, the J call TRBJ2-7; TRBD1 agrees at 10 bases. Germline trimming cut 6 bases from V and 5 bases from J; bases unmatched to any gene: 10. The V gene's germline CDR1 is DFQATT and CDR2 SNEGSKA (reference sequence). The CDR3 has 14 residues. CDR3 region: CSAIVWDRGHEQYF. CDR3 nucleotides: TGCAGTGCCATAGTGTGGGACAGGGGCCACGAGCAGTACTTC.

This clonotype was counted many times. V gene TRBV29-1 combines with J gene TRBJ1-5; possibly TRBD1 for D (5 bases). The CDR3 covers 13 residues. Germline CDR1 SQVTM, CDR2 ANQGSEA. V was trimmed by 7 bases and J by 4 bases, leaving 14 bases between them. CDR3 DNA: TGCAGCGCCGGGACGGGGGTTAATCAGCCCCAGCATTTT. This sequence encodes CSAGTGVNQPQHF.

This clonotype was counted a few times. The genes are TRBV6-2 or TRBV6-3 and TRBJ1-4, with D unclear. The CDR3 totals 14 residues. The germline gives CDR1 MNHEY, CDR2 SVGEGT. The germline V and J ends were trimmed by 2 bases and 5 bases, with 9 bases remaining between them. CDR3 nucleotides: TGTGCCAGCAGTTACCGTCCGAGAAATGAAAAACTGTTTTTT. Translating it yields CASSYRPRNEKLFF.

The table lists this clonotype with a few counts. The chain has TRBV5-1 and TRBJ1-5; perhaps TRBD1 as D (5 bases). The CDR3 runs to 14 residues. Germline CDR1 is SGHRS and CDR2 is YFSETQ. Trimming cost V 4 bases and J 6 bases, with 14 bases left between them. Here the CDR3 reads CASSLDSQGQPQHF. Here the CDR3 DNA reads TGCGCCAGCAGCCTTGACAGCCAAGGTCAGCCCCAGCATTTT.

This clonotype was detected only once. Sequence at one end of the junction differs from germline and may be a read error. The chain has TRBV7-2 and TRBJ1-6; a possible D gene is TRBD1 (5 bases). The CDR3 is 15 residues long. The V gene's germline CDR1 is SGHTA and CDR2 FQGNSA. CDR3 sequence (DNA): TGTGCCAGCAGCTTATTGAAGGGGAGCAATTCACCCCTCCATTTT. Translated, it gives CASSLLKGSNSPLHF. The variable domain in full, with the rest retrieved from reference TRBV7-2 and TRBJ1-6, is GAGVSQSPSNKVTEKGKDVELRCDPISGHTALYWYRQSLGQGLEFLIYFQGNSAPDKSGLPSDRFSAERTGGSVSTLTIQRTQQEDSAVYLCASSLLKGSNSPLHFGNGTRLTVT.

This clonotype was found many times. This chain links TRBV30 with TRBJ2-3; D gene uncertain. The germline V and J ends were trimmed by 3 bases and 0 bases, with 4 bases remaining between them. The CDR3 totals 12 residues. From germline, CDR1 is GTSNPN and CDR2 SVGIG (reference sequence). CDR3 nucleotide sequence: TGTGCCTGGAGCGTCAGCACAGATACGCAGTATTTT. Encoded protein: CAWSVSTDTQYF.

This clonotype was seen a handful of times. CDR3 nucleotides: TGTGCCAGCAGACCCTCGGGAGGCTCTGGAAACACCATATATTTT. Protein sequence: CASRPSGGSGNTIYF. The chain has TRBV27 and TRBJ1-3; D uncertain. Trimming removed 6 bases at V and 0 bases at J, with 12 bases between. The CDR3 totals 15 residues. The germline V gene has CDR1 MNHEY and CDR2 SMNVEV (reference sequence).

This clonotype was picked up many times. This rearrangement joins TRBV20-1 to TRBJ2-7, with D tentatively TRBD1 (7 bases). The CDR3 totals 15 residues. V was clipped by 6 bases and J by 5 bases, with 23 bases between them. Germline values: CDR1 DFQATT, CDR2 SNEGSKA (reference sequence). The DNA of the CDR3 is TGCAGTGCCCTAAACAGGGGAGCGCGGGACGACGAGCAGTACTTC. It yields the protein CSALNRGARDDEQYF.

This clonotype was detected ten times or more. The rearrangement joins TRBV20-1 to TRBJ2-7; 9 bases line up with TRBD2. V lost 3 bases and J lost 4; bases outside the gene matches: 7. CDR3 length: 14 amino acids. The germline CDR1 and CDR2 sequences are DFQATT and SNEGSKA (reference sequence). The CDR3 coding sequence is TGCAGTGCTAGCGGGGCGGGAGGGAGTTACGAGCAGTACTTC. Its protein is CSASGAGGSYEQYF.

Many counts were recorded for this clonotype. The chain combines TRBV7-6 with TRBJ2-2, with TRBD2 as a possible D gene (6 bases). This CDR3 spans 15 amino acids. Trimming removed 5 bases at V and 4 bases at J, with 14 bases between. Germline V gene lookup returns CDR1 SGHVS and CDR2 FNYEAQ. The CDR3 DNA follows: TGTGCCAGCAGCCCACACCTGGGGGGCACCGGGGAGCTGTTTTTT. This encodes CASSPHLGGTGELFF.

This clonotype showed up many times. The chain has TRBV9 and TRBJ2-7; D perhaps matches TRBD2 (6 bases). Between the trimmed V and J ends, which lost 0 bases and 7 bases, there was a span of 17 bases. The germline V gene encodes CDR1 SGDLS and CDR2 YYNGEE. This CDR3 contains 15 residues. The CDR3 region is CASSVGMGLGGEQYF. CDR3 DNA sequence: TGTGCCAGCAGCGTAGGTATGGGCCTCGGAGGGGAGCAGTACTTC.

This clonotype was counted at least ten times. The genes are TRBV9 and TRBJ2-7, with 9 bases that match TRBD2. V shed 0 bases and J 2 bases; nucleotides not matched to a gene: 3. This CDR3 contains 15 residues. The germline V gene encodes CDR1 SGDLS and CDR2 YYNGEE. The CDR3 sequence: CASSVDSGGTYEQYF. CDR3 DNA sequence: TGTGCCAGCAGCGTAGATAGCGGGGGTACCTACGAGCAGTACTTC.

This clonotype has a count of ten or more. Here the CDR3 reads CASSPIPGNIQYF. The CDR3 nucleotides are TGTGCCAGCAGTCCGATACCCGGAAACATTCAGTACTTC. This chain uses TRBV12-3 or TRBV12-4 with TRBJ2-4; no definite D call. This CDR3 contains 13 residues. The ends were cut back, 5 bases at V and 6 bases at J, with 11 bases in the middle.

This clonotype was picked up many times. This chain links TRBV7-3 with TRBJ2-3, with D unresolved. The V gene's germline CDR1 is SGHTA and CDR2 FQGTGA. Deletions cut 3 bases from V and 2 bases from J, with 6 bases between. This CDR3 region has 13 residues. CDR3 DNA sequence: TGTGCCAGCAGCTTGGGGATCACAGATACGCAGTATTTT. Protein sequence: CASSLGITDTQYF.

Comment on this clonotype: With a much larger clone just one base away, this may be a read error. CDR3 amino acids: CASSIRLAGGDEQYF. The CDR3 region has the DNA TGTGCCAGCAGCATAAGACTAGCGGGGGGAGACGAGCAGTACTTC. The V gene is TRBV4-2, the J gene TRBJ2-7; 13 bases map to TRBD2. Trimming removed 5 bases from V and 5 bases from J; junction bases left unmatched: 6. Germline V CDR1 and CDR2: LGHNA, YNFKEQ. The CDR3 contains 15 residues.

This clonotype was recorded a few times. This chain uses TRBV12-3 or TRBV12-4 with TRBJ2-2, with 7 bases matching TRBD1. Germline trimming cut 5 bases from V and 2 bases from J; bases unmatched to any gene: 8. This CDR3 has 16 residues. The CDR3 reads CASSAYRGGNTGELFF. The CDR3 nucleotides are TGTGCCAGCAGTGCGTACAGGGGTGGAAACACCGGGGAGCTGTTTTTT.

Many counts were recorded for this clonotype. V gene TRBV7-9 combines with J gene TRBJ2-5, with D possibly being TRBD1 (5 bases). V lost 5 bases to trimming and J lost 1 base, with 8 bases between them. The CDR3 has 13 amino acids. Germline CDR1 and CDR2: SEHNR and FQNEAQ (reference sequence). CDR3 region: CASSPDSQETQYF. The CDR3 region has the DNA TGTGCCAGCAGCCCCGACAGCCAAGAGACCCAGTACTTC.

This clonotype is categorized as large. The chain joins TRBV5-6 to TRBJ1-1; TRBD1 might be the D (6 bases). Germline V gives CDR1 SGHDT, CDR2 YYEEEE. The CDR3 has 16 residues. The V and J ends lost 0 bases and 1 base respectively, with 13 bases between them. CDR3 sequence: CASSLAGVRGNTEAFF. CDR3 DNA sequence: TGTGCCAGCAGCTTGGCGGGAGTCAGGGGGAACACTGAAGCTTTCTTT.

The sample holds many counts of this clonotype. This sequence joins TRBV9 and TRBJ1-1; 7 positions match TRBD1. CDR3 length: 14 residues. V trimming: 3 bases; J trimming: 6 bases; junction bases outside the gene matches: 8. From germline, CDR1 is SGDLS and CDR2 YYNGEE. The CDR3 loop reads CASSALPGGAEAFF. CDR3 bases: TGTGCCAGCAGCGCCTTACCAGGGGGGGCTGAAGCTTTCTTT.

This clonotype was picked up a small number of times. The chain joins TRBV11-2 to TRBJ2-3; unclear D gene. Germline-derived CDR1 and CDR2 are SGHAT and FQNNGV. The length of the CDR3 is 13 residues. V was cut by 2 bases and J by 5 bases, with 8 bases left in between. The CDR3 bases are TGTGCCAGCAGCTTACCATACGTAGATACGCAGTATTTT. Residues: CASSLPYVDTQYF.

The rearrangement links TRBV7-9 to TRBJ2-5; D gene ambiguous. The V end lost 5 bases, the J end lost 5 bases, and 9 bases lay between the germline ends. This CDR3 region has 12 residues. Germline V gives CDR1 SEHNR, CDR2 FQNEAQ (reference sequence). For the CDR3, the DNA is TGTGCCAGCAGCACCTCTCGGGAGACCCAGTACTTC. Translation: CASSTSRETQYF.